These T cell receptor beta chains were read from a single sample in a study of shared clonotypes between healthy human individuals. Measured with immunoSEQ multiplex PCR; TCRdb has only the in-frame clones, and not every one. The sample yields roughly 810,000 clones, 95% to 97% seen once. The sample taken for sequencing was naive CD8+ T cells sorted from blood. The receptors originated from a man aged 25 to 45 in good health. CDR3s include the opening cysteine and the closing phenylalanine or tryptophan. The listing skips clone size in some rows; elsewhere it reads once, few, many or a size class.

CDR3: CASSSGQDEQYF
V: TRBV7-6
J: TRBJ2-7
size: NA

CDR3: CSVVLWTGLGVEPYEQYF
V: TRBV29-1
J: TRBJ2-7
size: NA

CDR3: CASSGTDDEQYF
V: TRBV27
J: TRBJ2-7
size: NA

CDR3: CASSRPGREGETQYF
V: TRBV27
J: TRBJ2-5
size: once

CDR3: CASSLEGLAGADEQFF
V: TRBV19
J: TRBJ2-1
size: NA

CDR3: CASSLFGGPYEQYF
V: TRBV28
J: TRBJ2-7
size: NA

CDR3: CSVGPGLGGETQYF
V: TRBV29-1
J: TRBJ2-5
size: NA

CDR3: CASSEGTGVEAFF
V: TRBV25-1
J: TRBJ1-1
size: NA

CDR3: CASSSPGTSASTRNEQFF
V: TRBV7-3
J: TRBJ2-1
size: NA

CDR3: CASSETGIANEKLFF
V: TRBV28
J: TRBJ1-4
size: NA

CDR3: CATPGVYGYTF
V: TRBV28
J: TRBJ1-2
size: once

CDR3: CASSLVVASPQETQYF
V: TRBV7-8
J: TRBJ2-5
size: NA

CDR3: CASSSGPEFYGYTF
V: TRBV7-3
J: TRBJ1-2
size: NA

CDR3: CASLTSGRDNEQFF
V: TRBV5-6
J: TRBJ2-1
size: NA

CDR3: CASSASDQTQYF
V: TRBV11-3
J: TRBJ2-5
size: NA

CDR3: CATSRDLAGEVQFF
V: TRBV15
J: TRBJ2-1
size: NA

CDR3: CASSHPLVRDTQYF
V: TRBV4-1
J: TRBJ2-3
size: NA

CDR3: CSVGSGSAYEQYF
V: TRBV29-1
J: TRBJ2-7
size: NA

CDR3: CASSEVGANVLTF
V: TRBV10-2
J: TRBJ2-6
size: NA

CDR3: CASSTGGGPQHF
V: TRBV7-2
J: TRBJ1-5
size: once

CDR3: CASSLSGRAFEQYF
V: TRBV27
J: TRBJ2-7
size: NA

CDR3: CASSHIPGQGLNEQFF
V: TRBV7-9
J: TRBJ2-1
size: NA

CDR3: CASTPPQGTSGSNEQFF
V: TRBV7-9
J: TRBJ2-1
size: once

CDR3: CASSLAEGESPYEQYF
V: TRBV7-6
J: TRBJ2-7
size: NA

CDR3: CASSGWTYEQYF
V: TRBV25-1
J: TRBJ2-7
size: NA